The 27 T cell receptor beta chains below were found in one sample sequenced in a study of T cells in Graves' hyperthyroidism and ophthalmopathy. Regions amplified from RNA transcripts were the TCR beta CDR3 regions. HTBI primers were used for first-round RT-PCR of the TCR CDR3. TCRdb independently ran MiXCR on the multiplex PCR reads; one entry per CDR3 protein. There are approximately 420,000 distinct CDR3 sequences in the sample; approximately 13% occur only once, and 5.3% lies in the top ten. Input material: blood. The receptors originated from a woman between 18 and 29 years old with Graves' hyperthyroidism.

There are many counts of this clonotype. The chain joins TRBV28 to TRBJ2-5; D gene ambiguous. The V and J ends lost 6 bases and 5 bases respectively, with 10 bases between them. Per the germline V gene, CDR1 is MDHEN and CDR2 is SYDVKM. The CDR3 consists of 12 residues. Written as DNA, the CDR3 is TGTGCCAGCAGGAGAGGTCGGGAGACCCAGTACTTC. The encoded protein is CASRRGRETQYF.

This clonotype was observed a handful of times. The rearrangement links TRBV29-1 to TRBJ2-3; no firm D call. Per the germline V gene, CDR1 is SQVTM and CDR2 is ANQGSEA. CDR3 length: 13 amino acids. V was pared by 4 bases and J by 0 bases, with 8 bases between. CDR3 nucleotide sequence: TGCAGCGTTGCTGGAACTAGCACAGATACGCAGTATTTT. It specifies CSVAGTSTDTQYF.

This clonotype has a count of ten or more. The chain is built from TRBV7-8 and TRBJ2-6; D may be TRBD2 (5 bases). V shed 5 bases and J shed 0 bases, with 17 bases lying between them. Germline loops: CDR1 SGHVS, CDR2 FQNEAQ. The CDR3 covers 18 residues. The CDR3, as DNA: TGTGCCAGCAGCCCTAGAGGACTGGACCTCTCTGGGGCCAACGTCCTGACTTTC. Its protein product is CASSPRGLDLSGANVLTF.

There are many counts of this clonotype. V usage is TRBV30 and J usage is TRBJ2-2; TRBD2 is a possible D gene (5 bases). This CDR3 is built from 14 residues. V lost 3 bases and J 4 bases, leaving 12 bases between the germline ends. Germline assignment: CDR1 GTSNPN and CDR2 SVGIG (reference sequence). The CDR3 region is CAWRREGITGELFF. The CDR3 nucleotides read TGTGCCTGGAGGAGGGAAGGGATCACCGGGGAGCTGTTTTTT.

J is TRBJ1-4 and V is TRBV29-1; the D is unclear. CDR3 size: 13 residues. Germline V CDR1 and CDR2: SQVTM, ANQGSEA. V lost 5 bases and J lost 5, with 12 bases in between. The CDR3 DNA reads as TGCAGCGTTCGGTGGCAGGCAAATGAAAAACTGTTTTTT. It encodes CSVRWQANEKLFF.

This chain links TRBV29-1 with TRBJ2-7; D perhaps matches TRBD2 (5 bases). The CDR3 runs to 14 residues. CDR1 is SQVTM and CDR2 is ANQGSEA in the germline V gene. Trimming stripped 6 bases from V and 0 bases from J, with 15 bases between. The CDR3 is CSVGLSWDSYEQYF. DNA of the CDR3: TGCAGCGTCGGACTGAGCTGGGACTCCTACGAGCAGTACTTC.

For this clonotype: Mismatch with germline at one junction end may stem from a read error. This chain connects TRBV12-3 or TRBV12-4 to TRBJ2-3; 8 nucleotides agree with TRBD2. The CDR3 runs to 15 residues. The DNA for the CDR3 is TGTGGCAGCAGTTTTAGCGGGAAACCCACAGATACGCAGTATTTT. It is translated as CGSSFSGKPTDTQYF.

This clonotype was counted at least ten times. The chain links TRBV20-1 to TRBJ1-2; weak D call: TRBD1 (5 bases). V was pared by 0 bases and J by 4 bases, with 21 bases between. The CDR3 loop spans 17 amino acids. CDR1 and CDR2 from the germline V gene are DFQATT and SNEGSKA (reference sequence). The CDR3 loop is CSARDGGAAGSLYGYTF. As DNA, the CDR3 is TGCAGTGCTAGAGATGGAGGGGCAGCGGGAAGCCTCTATGGCTACACCTTC.

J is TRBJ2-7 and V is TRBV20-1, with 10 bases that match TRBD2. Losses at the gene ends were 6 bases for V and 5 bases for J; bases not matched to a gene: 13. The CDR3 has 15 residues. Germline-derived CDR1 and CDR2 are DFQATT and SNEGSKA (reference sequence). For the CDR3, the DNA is TGCAGTGCAGGAGCTAGCGGGAGAGGGGGGGACGAGCAGTACTTC. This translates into CSAGASGRGGDEQYF.

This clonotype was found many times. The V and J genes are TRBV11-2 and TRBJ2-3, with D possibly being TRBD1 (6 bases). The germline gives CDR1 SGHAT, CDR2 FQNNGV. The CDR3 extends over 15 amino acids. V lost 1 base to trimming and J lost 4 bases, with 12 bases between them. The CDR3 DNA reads TGTGCCAGCAGCTTAGGTGGCAGGGGCGCAGATACGCAGTATTTT. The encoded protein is CASSLGGRGADTQYF.

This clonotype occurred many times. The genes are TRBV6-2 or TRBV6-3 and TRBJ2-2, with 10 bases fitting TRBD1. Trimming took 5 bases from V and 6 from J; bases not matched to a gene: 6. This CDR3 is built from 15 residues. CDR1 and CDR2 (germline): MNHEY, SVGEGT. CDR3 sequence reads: CASSHRDRGSGELFF. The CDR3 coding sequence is TGTGCCAGCAGTCACCGGGACAGGGGATCCGGGGAGCTGTTTTTT.

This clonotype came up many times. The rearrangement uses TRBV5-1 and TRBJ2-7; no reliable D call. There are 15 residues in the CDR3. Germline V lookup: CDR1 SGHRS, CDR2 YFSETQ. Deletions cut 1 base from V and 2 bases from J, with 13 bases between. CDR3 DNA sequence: TGCGCCAGCAGCTTGAGGTCCCAGACCGCCTACGAGCAGTACTTC. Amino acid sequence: CASSLRSQTAYEQYF. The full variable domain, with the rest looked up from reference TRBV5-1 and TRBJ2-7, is KAGVTQTPRYLIKTRGQQVTLSCSPISGHRSVSWYQQTPGQGLQFLFEYFSETQRNKGNFPGRFSGRQFSNSRSEMNVSTLELGDSALYLCASSLRSQTAYEQYFGPGTRLTVT.

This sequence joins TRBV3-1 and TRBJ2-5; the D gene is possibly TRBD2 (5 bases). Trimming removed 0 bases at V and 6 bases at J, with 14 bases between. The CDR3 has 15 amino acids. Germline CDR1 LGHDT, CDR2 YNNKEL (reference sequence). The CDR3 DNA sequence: TGTGCCAGCAGCCAAGATGGTACTAGTGTTAAGACCCAGTACTTC. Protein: CASSQDGTSVKTQYF.

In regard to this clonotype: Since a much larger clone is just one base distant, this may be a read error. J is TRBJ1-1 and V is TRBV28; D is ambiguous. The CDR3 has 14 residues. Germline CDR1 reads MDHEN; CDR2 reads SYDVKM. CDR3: CAGSPPWQHYEAFF. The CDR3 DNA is TGTGCCGGCAGTCCCCCGTGGCAGCACTATGAAGCTTTCTTT.

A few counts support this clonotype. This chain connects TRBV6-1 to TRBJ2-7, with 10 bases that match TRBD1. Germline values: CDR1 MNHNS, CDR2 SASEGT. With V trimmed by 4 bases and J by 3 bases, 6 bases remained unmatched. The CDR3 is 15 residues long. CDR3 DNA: TGTGCCAGCAGTGCGGGGGGGACAGGGGTCTACGAGCAGTACTTC. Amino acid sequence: CASSAGGTGVYEQYF.

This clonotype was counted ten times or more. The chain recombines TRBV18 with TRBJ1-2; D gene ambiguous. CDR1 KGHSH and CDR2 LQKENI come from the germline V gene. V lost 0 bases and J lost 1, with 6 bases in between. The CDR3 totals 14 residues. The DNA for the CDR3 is TGTGCCAGCTCACCACCGCAGAGTAACTATGGCTACACCTTC. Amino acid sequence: CASSPPQSNYGYTF.

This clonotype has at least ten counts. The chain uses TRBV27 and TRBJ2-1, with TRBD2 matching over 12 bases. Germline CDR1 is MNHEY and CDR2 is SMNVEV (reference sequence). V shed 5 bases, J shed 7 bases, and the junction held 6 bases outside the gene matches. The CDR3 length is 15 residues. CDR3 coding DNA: TGTGCCAGCAGTACCGGACTAGCGGGATTGAATGAGCAGTTCTTC. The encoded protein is CASSTGLAGLNEQFF.

CDR3 protein: CASSTYRQGKDGYTF. As DNA, the CDR3 is TGTGCCAGTAGTACCTACCGACAGGGAAAGGATGGCTACACCTTC. This chain links TRBV19 with TRBJ1-2; 7 bases map to TRBD1. Unmatched junction bases numbered 11, after V lost 4 bases and J lost 6 bases. Germline CDR1 LNHDA, CDR2 SQIVND (reference sequence). The CDR3 is 15 amino acids.

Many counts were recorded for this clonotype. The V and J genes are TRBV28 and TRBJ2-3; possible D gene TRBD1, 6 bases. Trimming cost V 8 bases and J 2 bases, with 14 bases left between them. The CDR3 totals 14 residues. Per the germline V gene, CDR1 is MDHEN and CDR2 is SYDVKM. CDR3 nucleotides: TGTGCCAGCCGACCGGGACAAGCCACAGATACGCAGTATTTT. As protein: CASRPGQATDTQYF.

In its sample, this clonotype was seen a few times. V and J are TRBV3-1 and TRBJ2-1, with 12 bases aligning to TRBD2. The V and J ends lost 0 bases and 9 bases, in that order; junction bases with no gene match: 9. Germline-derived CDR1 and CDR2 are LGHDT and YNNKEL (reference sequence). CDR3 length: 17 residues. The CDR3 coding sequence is TGTGCCAGCAGCCAAGATCTCCTAGCGGGAGGGCCTGGTGAGCAGTTCTTC. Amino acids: CASSQDLLAGGPGEQFF.

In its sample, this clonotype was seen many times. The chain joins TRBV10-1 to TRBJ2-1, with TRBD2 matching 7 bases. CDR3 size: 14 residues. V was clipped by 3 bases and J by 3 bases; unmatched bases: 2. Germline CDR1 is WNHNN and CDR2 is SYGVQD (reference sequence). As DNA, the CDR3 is TGCGCCAGCAGTGACAGCGGGGACTACAATGAGCAGTTCTTC. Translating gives CASSDSGDYNEQFF.

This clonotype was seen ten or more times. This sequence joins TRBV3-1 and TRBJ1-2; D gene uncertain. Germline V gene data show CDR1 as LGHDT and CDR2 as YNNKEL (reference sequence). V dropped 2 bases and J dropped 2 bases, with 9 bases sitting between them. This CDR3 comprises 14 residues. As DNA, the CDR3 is TGTGCCAGCAGCCAAAACCTGAGAAACTATGGCTACACCTTC. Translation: CASSQNLRNYGYTF.

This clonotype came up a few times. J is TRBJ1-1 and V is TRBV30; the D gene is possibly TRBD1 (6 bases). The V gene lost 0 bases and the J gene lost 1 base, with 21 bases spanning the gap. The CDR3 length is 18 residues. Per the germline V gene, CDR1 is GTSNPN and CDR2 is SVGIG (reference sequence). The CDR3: CAWSVQGRNSRGNTEAFF. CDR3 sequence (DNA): TGTGCCTGGAGTGTACAGGGCAGAAACTCAAGGGGGAACACTGAAGCTTTCTTT.

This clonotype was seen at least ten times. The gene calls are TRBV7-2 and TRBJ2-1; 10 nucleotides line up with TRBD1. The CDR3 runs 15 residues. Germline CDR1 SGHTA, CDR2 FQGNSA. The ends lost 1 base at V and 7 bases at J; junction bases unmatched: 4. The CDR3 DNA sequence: TGTGCCAGCAGCTTAGATGGACAGGGGGTTAATGAGCAGTTCTTC. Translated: CASSLDGQGVNEQFF.

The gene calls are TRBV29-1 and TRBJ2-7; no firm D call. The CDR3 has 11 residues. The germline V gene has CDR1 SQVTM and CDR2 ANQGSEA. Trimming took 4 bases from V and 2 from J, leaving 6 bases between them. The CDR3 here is CSVGGTYEQYF. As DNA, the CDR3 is TGCAGCGTTGGAGGAACCTACGAGCAGTACTTC.

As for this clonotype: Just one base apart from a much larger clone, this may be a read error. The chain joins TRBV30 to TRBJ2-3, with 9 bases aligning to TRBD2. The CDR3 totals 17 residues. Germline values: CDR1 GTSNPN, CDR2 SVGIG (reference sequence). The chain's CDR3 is CAWSVLAGESVTDTLYF. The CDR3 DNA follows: TGTGCCTGGAGTGTACTAGCGGGCGAGTCAGTCACAGATACGCTGTATTTT.

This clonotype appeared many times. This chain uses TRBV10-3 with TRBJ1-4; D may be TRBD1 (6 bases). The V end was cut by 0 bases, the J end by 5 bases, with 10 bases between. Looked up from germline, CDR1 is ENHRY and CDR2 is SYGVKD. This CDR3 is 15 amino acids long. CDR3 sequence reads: CAISESDRSNEKLFF. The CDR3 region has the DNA TGTGCCATCAGTGAGTCTGACAGGTCAAATGAAAAACTGTTTTTT.